There are a few counts of the clone carrying this T cell receptor beta chain. This specimen comes from a study of regulatory T cells in long-lasting Graves disease. Regarding time point: persistent/refractory GD, antithyroid drugs over 5 years with positive TRAb. Construction of the TCR library relied on RNA isolated from PBMCs. Arm-PCR of CDR3 regions and iRepertoire HTBI primers were the basis on which TCR beta libraries were built. TCRdb itself ran the multiplex PCR reads through MiXCR, one entry per CDR3 protein. The sample has roughly 300,000 distinct CDR3 sequences; around 20% are singletons. The length of the CDR3 is 15 residues. The germline CDR1 and CDR2 sequences are SGDLS and YYNGEE. With 4 bases removed from V and 2 bases from J, the gap between germline ends came to 14 bases.

This receptor was taken from a female donor with Graves disease. This chain joins TRBV9 and TRBJ2-3; weak D call: TRBD1 (5 bases). The material sequenced was peripheral blood mononuclear cells (PBMCs), taken when the disease was refractory, from a patient treated with antithyroid drugs. CDR3 nucleotide sequence: TGTGCCAGCAGCTTAGCCACTGGACACACAGATACGCAGTATTTT. It encodes CASSLATGHTDTQYF.